These 23 T cell receptor beta chains came from one sample sequenced in a study of cytomegalovirus exposure and HLA in healthy donors. Only in-frame clones appear in the TCRdb table, and some are missing; sequencing was by immunoSEQ multiplex PCR. The sample lists roughly 180,000 clones; 75% to 90% were seen once. Sequencing was carried out using PBMCs. These receptors all stem from a man aged 18-30 years in good health and CMV-seropositive.

This chain connects TRBV7-2 to TRBJ2-1; 10 bases are shared with TRBD2. The CDR3 consists of 16 residues. V lost 4 bases, J lost 6 bases, and 9 bases stayed unmatched. Germline CDR1 and CDR2: SGHTA and FQGNSA. The CDR3 spells CASSWTSGGGGNEQFF. The CDR3 DNA follows: TGTGCCAGCAGCTGGACTAGCGGAGGGGGGGGCAATGAGCAGTTCTTC.

The chain couples TRBV2 to TRBJ2-2; 8 nucleotides line up with TRBD1. The CDR3 totals 16 residues. CDR1 is SNHLY, CDR2 FYNNEI, per germline. The trim removed 6 bases at V and 5 bases at J, leaving 11 bases unmatched. CDR3 nucleotides: TGTGCCAGCAGGCCCCGGGGGACAGGTTCTACCGGGGAGCTGTTTTTT. Its translation: CASRPRGTGSTGELFF.

The chain links TRBV28 to TRBJ2-1, with TRBD2 matching over 9 bases. The CDR3 contains 18 residues. Germline V gives CDR1 MDHEN, CDR2 SYDVKM. J lost 5 bases, V lost 4 bases, and 15 bases had no gene match. The CDR3 region is CASSSPRGAGGPNNEQFF. CDR3 DNA: TGTGCCAGCAGTTCCCCGAGAGGGGCGGGAGGGCCTAACAATGAGCAGTTCTTC.

This chain links TRBV5-6 with TRBJ1-1; 7 positions match TRBD1. V lost 0 bases to trimming and J lost 10 bases; unmatched junction nucleotides: 3. The germline CDR1 and CDR2 sequences are SGHDT and YYEEEE. This CDR3 has 12 residues. In nucleotides, the CDR3 is TGTGCCAGCAGCTTGGGTCAGGGGGGAGCTTTCTTT. Protein product: CASSLGQGGAFF.

This clone occurred a few times. The chain links TRBV19 to TRBJ2-2; D is possibly TRBD1 (6 bases). This CDR3 is 14 amino acids long. Germline lookup yields CDR1 LNHDA and CDR2 SQIVND (reference sequence). Trimming left V 3 bases short and J 6 bases short, with 11 bases between. CDR3 region: CASSIAGDSGELFF. The CDR3 DNA reads TGTGCCAGTAGTATCGCAGGGGATTCCGGGGAGCTGTTTTTT.

J is TRBJ2-3 and V is TRBV27, with 10 bases identical to TRBD2. CDR1 and CDR2 from the germline V gene are MNHEY and SMNVEV (reference sequence). After removal of 4 bases from V and 3 bases from J, the junction contained 4 bases not matched to a gene. The CDR3 sequence is 15 residues long. In DNA form, the CDR3 reads TGTGCCAGCAGTTCTCTAGCGGGAGTGACAGATACGCAGTATTTT. Translation gives CASSSLAGVTDTQYF.

The V and J genes are TRBV6-1 and TRBJ1-3; possible D gene TRBD1, 6 bases. In germline, CDR1 is MNHNS, CDR2 SASEGT. The CDR3 runs to 15 residues. Trimming took 3 bases from V and 0 from J, leaving 9 bases between them. For the CDR3, the DNA is TGTGCCAGCAGTGATAGGACAGACTCTGGAAACACCATATATTTT. Protein product: CASSDRTDSGNTIYF.

The chain joins TRBV9 to TRBJ1-1, with a possible D match to TRBD1 (6 bases). The CDR3 totals 15 residues. CDR1 and CDR2 (germline): SGDLS, YYNGEE. V gave up 2 bases and J gave up 1 base, with 12 bases separating them. In DNA form, the CDR3 reads TGTGCCAGCAGCGTTGGAGGGGGGGCGAACACTGAAGCTTTCTTT. Its protein is CASSVGGGANTEAFF.

This clone was seen a few times. The V gene is TRBV28, the J gene TRBJ2-7, with 8 bases matching TRBD1. V lost 5 bases to trimming and J lost 0 bases; unmatched junction nucleotides: 3. The CDR3 runs to 14 residues. Germline V gives CDR1 MDHEN, CDR2 SYDVKM. CDR3 region: CASSRQGSSYEQYF. The CDR3 coding sequence is TGTGCCAGCAGTAGACAGGGGAGCTCCTACGAGCAGTACTTC.

This clone was observed a handful of times. The chain uses TRBV11-2 and TRBJ2-7, with 9 bases matching TRBD1. The germline V gene has CDR1 SGHAT and CDR2 FQNNGV. V gave up 6 bases and J gave up 5 bases; unmatched junction bases: 11. The CDR3 consists of 15 residues. The chain's CDR3 is CASRFRDRVGHEQYF. The DNA of the CDR3 is TGTGCCAGCAGATTCCGGGACAGGGTGGGCCACGAGCAGTACTTC.

This clone was picked up one time. The V call is TRBV4-1, the J call TRBJ2-1, with D possibly matching TRBD2 (6 bases). The V end was cut by 1 base, the J end by 7 bases, with 11 bases between. The V gene's germline CDR1 is MGHRA and CDR2 YSYEKL. This CDR3 comprises 14 residues. CDR3 sequence (DNA): TGCGCCAGCAGCCAAGCAGGAGGGAGGAATGAGCAGTTCTTC. Translated, it gives CASSQAGGRNEQFF.

The chain links TRBV4-3 to TRBJ1-2, with unresolved D. Trimming pared 0 bases from V and 2 bases from J, leaving 19 bases between. This CDR3 spans 18 amino acids. Germline V gene data show CDR1 as LGHNA and CDR2 as YSLEER. CDR3 coding DNA: TGCGCCAGCAGCCAAGATATTTCATCGGGAGACCTCAACTATGGCTACACCTTC. Translating it yields CASSQDISSGDLNYGYTF.

The chain couples TRBV11-2 to TRBJ2-3; D perhaps matches TRBD2 (5 bases). CDR3 length equals 15 residues. Per germline, CDR1 SGHAT and CDR2 FQNNGV. Between the trimmed V and J ends, which lost 0 bases and 1 base, there was a span of 8 bases. CDR3 amino acids: CASSLDLGGTDTQYF. CDR3 in DNA: TGTGCCAGCAGCTTAGATTTGGGAGGCACAGATACGCAGTATTTT.

The V and J genes are TRBV5-1 and TRBJ2-7, with 10 nucleotides matching TRBD1. CDR3 length: 15 amino acids. V was clipped by 0 bases and J by 7 bases; unmatched bases: 7. Germline V lookup: CDR1 SGHRS, CDR2 YFSETQ. CDR3 region: CASSLGTGGAREQYF. CDR3 bases: TGCGCCAGCAGCTTGGGGACAGGGGGTGCGAGGGAGCAGTACTTC.

The V call is TRBV5-1, the J call TRBJ2-3, with TRBD1 matching 7 bases. CDR1 is SGHRS, CDR2 YFSETQ, per germline. The CDR3 spans 16 residues. Trimming cost V 4 bases and J 1 base; bases outside gene matches: 9. CDR3 DNA: TGCGCCAGCAGCGAAACGAGGGGGCAGGGCACAGATACGCAGTATTTT. It codes for CASSETRGQGTDTQYF.

The rearrangement uses TRBV30 and TRBJ2-1; 12 bases align to TRBD2. The CDR3 extends over 15 amino acids. Germline CDR1 and CDR2: GTSNPN and SVGIG (reference sequence). J gave up 8 bases and V 7 bases, and 12 bases lay outside the gene matches. CDR3 residues: CASPPTSGSVDEQFF. The CDR3 nucleotides read TGTGCCTCCCCCCCGACTAGCGGGAGCGTGGATGAGCAGTTCTTC.

This chain connects TRBV29-1 to TRBJ1-1, with 9 bases identical to TRBD1. Germline V gene data show CDR1 as SQVTM and CDR2 as ANQGSEA. V was pared by 3 bases and J by 5 bases, with 10 bases of the junction left unmatched. The CDR3 has 15 amino acids. The CDR3 DNA reads as TGCAGCGTTGACGTCACCGGGACAGGGTTTACTGAAGCTTTCTTT. Translation: CSVDVTGTGFTEAFF.

The chain recombines TRBV19 with TRBJ1-2, with D maybe TRBD1 (5 bases). CDR3 length: 15 amino acids. Trimming removed 2 bases at V and 4 bases at J, with 14 bases between. Germline CDR1 LNHDA, CDR2 SQIVND (reference sequence). Here the CDR3 reads CASSISRQGLYGYTF. CDR3 DNA: TGTGCCAGTAGTATATCTCGGCAGGGCCTCTATGGCTACACCTTC.

The chain is built from TRBV9 and TRBJ1-2; D ambiguous. The length of the CDR3 is 13 residues. Trimming removed 6 bases at V and 3 bases at J, with 12 bases between. Germline CDR1 reads SGDLS; CDR2 reads YYNGEE. CDR3 in DNA: TGTGCCAGCAAATCTCCAGTTCACTATGGCTACACCTTC. This sequence encodes CASKSPVHYGYTF.

V and J are TRBV2 and TRBJ2-7; 11 bases are a match to TRBD2. The ends lost 6 bases at V and 0 bases at J; junction bases unmatched: 4. Germline V lookup: CDR1 SNHLY, CDR2 FYNNEI. The CDR3 contains 15 residues. The CDR3 loop reads CASREGLADSYEQYF. In DNA form, the CDR3 reads TGTGCCAGCAGGGAGGGACTAGCGGACTCCTACGAGCAGTACTTC. Supplemented by reference TRBV2 and TRBJ2-7, the full variable domain reads EPEVTQTPSHQVTQMGQEVILRCVPISNHLYFYWYRQILGQKVEFLVSFYNNEISEKSEIFDDQFSVERPDGSNFTLKIRSTKLEDSAMYFCASREGLADSYEQYFGPGTRLTVT.

This chain uses TRBV7-7 with TRBJ2-1; a weak D match, TRBD2 (6 bases). Germline CDR1 SSHAT, CDR2 FNYEAQ (reference sequence). The CDR3 consists of 14 residues. V was shortened by 1 base and J by 6 bases, with 10 bases between the two germline ends. CDR3 sequence: CASSLGRGGNEQFF. The CDR3 DNA reads TGTGCCAGCAGCTTAGGTCGGGGAGGCAATGAGCAGTTCTTC.

The CDR3 spells CASSVAPAGDNEQFF. The CDR3 DNA reads as TGTGCCAGCAGCGTAGCCCCAGCGGGGGACAATGAGCAGTTCTTC. The rearrangement uses TRBV9 and TRBJ2-1; 8 bases agree with TRBD2. The germline V gene encodes CDR1 SGDLS and CDR2 YYNGEE. The CDR3 extends over 15 amino acids. With V trimmed by 0 bases and J by 5 bases, 4 bases remained unmatched. Using reference TRBV9 and TRBJ2-1 for the parts outside the CDR3, the full variable domain is DSGVTQTPKHLITATGQRVTLRCSPRSGDLSVYWYQQSLDQGLQFLIQYYNGEERAKGNILERFSAQQFPDLHSELNLSSLELGDSALYFCASSVAPAGDNEQFFGPGTRLTVL.

This clone was observed a handful of times. This sequence joins TRBV5-1 and TRBJ1-1, with 7 bases lining up with TRBD1. This CDR3 is built from 15 residues. V lost 3 bases, J lost 4 bases, and 9 bases stayed unmatched. The germline CDR1 and CDR2 sequences are SGHRS and YFSETQ. CDR3 in DNA: TGCGCCAGCAGCTCCAACCGAAACAGGGGCACTGAAGCTTTCTTT. This codes for CASSSNRNRGTEAFF.